The rows below give T cell receptor beta chains drawn from one sample of a study of vaccination and CD4 T cells after COVID-19. TCRdb fed the PCR reads into MiXCR, producing one record per CDR3 protein. The sample records 9,500 to 14,000 distinct CDR3 sequences, roughly 71% being singletons. The antigens of these receptors remain unknown. Sequencing input: CD4+ T cells from blood, cultured in vitro. The receptors originated from a human donor who had recovered from COVID-19. Both conserved end residues are part of each CDR3. The order of the fields is J gene, D gene, clone size, CDR3 length, V gene, CDR3 DNA, CDR3 protein. D genes are given only for firm matches. The size entry is marked missing in some rows and otherwise reads once, few, many or a size class.

TRBJ2-3 NA NA 17 TRBV19 TGTGCCAGTAGTATCGGCTACGGCCTAATTAGCACAGATACGCAGTATTTT CASSIGYGLISTDTQYF
TRBJ1-4 TRBD1 NA 13 TRBV6-1 TGTGCCAGCGACAGGGCCCCGAATGAAAAACTGTTTTTT CASDRAPNEKLFF
TRBJ1-1 NA NA 14 TRBV12-3/TRBV12-4 TGTGCCAGCAGAACAGGGATGGTGAACACTGAAGCTTTCTTT CASRTGMVNTEAFF
TRBJ1-2 NA NA 14 TRBV25-1 TGTGCCAGCAGTGAATATAGCCAGGGATATGGCTACACCTTC CASSEYSQGYGYTF
TRBJ1-1 TRBD1 NA 13 TRBV20-1 TGCAGTGCTCGGACAGGGTCGAACACTGAAGCTTTCTTT CSARTGSNTEAFF
TRBJ1-2 NA NA 13 TRBV12-3/TRBV12-4 TGTGCCAGCAGTTTATCGGGGGGTGGCGGCTACACCTTC CASSLSGGGGYTF
TRBJ1-4 TRBD1 NA 14 TRBV2 TGTGCCAGCCGCCAGGGACAGTGGCTTGAAAAACTGTTTTTT CASRQGQWLEKLFF
TRBJ2-7 TRBD2 few 14 TRBV7-2 TGTGCCAGCGCAACGGGGGGAGTGTCCTACGAGCAGTACTTC CASATGGVSYEQYF
TRBJ2-4 NA NA 18 TRBV20-1 TGCAGTGCTAGAGAAAACCCCTCGAGGAGTCTAGCCAAAAACATTCAGTACTTC CSARENPSRSLAKNIQYF
TRBJ2-3 NA NA 13 TRBV15 TGTGCCACCAGCAGAGATCAACCGGATACGCAGTATTTT CATSRDQPDTQYF
TRBJ2-7 NA NA 16 TRBV27 TGTGCCAGCAGTGCCCGAGGGGGAATAAGTCCCTACGAGCAGTACTTC CASSARGGISPYEQYF
TRBJ2-3 TRBD2 NA 16 TRBV6-1 TGTGCCAGCAGCCAAAATGGAGCGGGGCGCACAGATACGCAGTATTTT CASSQNGAGRTDTQYF
TRBJ1-1 NA NA 17 TRBV21-1 TGTGCCAGCAGCATTGCCCGGGACAGGGGGCGCGGGGAGGGAGCTTTCTTT CASSIARDRGRGEGAFF
TRBJ1-5 TRBD1 medium-sized 15 TRBV20-1 TGCAGTGCGTATGGGGACAGGGCCCTCGTTCAGCCCCAGCATTTT CSAYGDRALVQPQHF
TRBJ1-5 NA NA 13 TRBV6-1 TGTGCCAGCAGTGTGCGGGGGGACCAGCCCCAGCATTTT CASSVRGDQPQHF
TRBJ1-2 NA medium-sized 15 TRBV5-1 TGCGCCAGCAGCTCCGGGGGTGCGGGGCTTCGGGGCTACACCTTC CASSSGGAGLRGYTF
TRBJ1-6 NA NA 13 TRBV7-9 TGTGCCAGCAGCTTCGTTTACGACTCACCCCTCCACTTT CASSFVYDSPLHF
TRBJ1-6 NA NA 15 TRBV7-9 TGTGCCAGCACCAAAGGTGGACGTACTAATTCACCCCTCCACTTT CASTKGGRTNSPLHF
TRBJ2-2 NA NA 14 TRBV7-2 TGTGCCAGCAGCTTAGCATTTGCCCGAGGGGAGCTGTTTTTT CASSLAFARGELFF
TRBJ1-5 NA few 12 TRBV20-1 TGCAGTGCTGGCTTGGGCGATCAGCCCCAGCATTTT CSAGLGDQPQHF
TRBJ1-2 NA few 17 TRBV19 TGTGCCAGTAGTATAGGAACCGCCAGGGCGCCTAACTATGGCTACACCTTC CASSIGTARAPNYGYTF
TRBJ1-5 NA once 13 TRBV19 TGTGCCAGTAGTATCGCCGCAATTCAGCCCCAGCATTTT CASSIAAIQPQHF
TRBJ2-5 NA NA 15 TRBV7-9 TGTGCCAGCAGCTTAGCGTCGGGGCGGGTCGAGACCCAGTACTTC CASSLASGRVETQYF
TRBJ2-1 TRBD2 medium-sized 15 TRBV11-3 TGTGCCAGCAGCTTGACTAGCGGGGGCTACAATGAGCAGTTCTTC CASSLTSGGYNEQFF
TRBJ2-2 NA NA 14 TRBV7-3 TGTACCAGCAGCTTAATTGGGATGTCCGGGGAGCTGTTTTTT CTSSLIGMSGELFF
TRBJ2-3 TRBD2 NA 14 TRBV27 TGTGCCAGCAGTTTGGGGGGGAGCACAGATACGCAGTATTTT CASSLGGSTDTQYF
TRBJ1-6 TRBD1 NA 15 TRBV7-9 TGTGCCAGCAGCTTAGCTCAGGGGGCCGGGTCACCCCTCCACTTT CASSLAQGAGSPLHF
TRBJ2-5 NA NA 18 TRBV27 TGTGCCAGCAGTTTATCCCCCCCAGGTAGCATAACACAAGAGACCCAGTACTTC CASSLSPPGSITQETQYF
TRBJ1-2 TRBD1 once 16 TRBV6-1 TGTGCCAGCAGTGCCCCCGGGACAGGGAGGGGGTATGGCTACACCTTC CASSAPGTGRGYGYTF
TRBJ1-2 NA NA 15 TRBV6-2/TRBV6-3 TGTGCCAGCAGTTACACAGGGCCGACTAACTATGGCTACACCTTC CASSYTGPTNYGYTF
TRBJ1-2 NA NA 14 TRBV6-1 TGTGCCAGCAGTGAAGGGACAGCCATGTATGGCTACACCTTC CASSEGTAMYGYTF
TRBJ1-2 NA few 13 TRBV20-1 TGCAGTGCTAGAGTCGGTGAGATTGACGGCTACACCTTC CSARVGEIDGYTF
TRBJ2-2 NA few 15 TRBV20-1 TGCAGTGCTAGACCTCAGGGGTGGGGCACCGGGGAGCTGTTTTTT CSARPQGWGTGELFF
TRBJ1-4 NA few 15 TRBV27 TGTGCCAGCAGTTCATTGAGGACATATAATGAAAAACTGTTTTTT CASSSLRTYNEKLFF
TRBJ1-5 NA NA 14 TRBV12-3/TRBV12-4 TGTGCCAGCAGTTTGGCAGGGGGCAATCAGCCCCAGCATTTT CASSLAGGNQPQHF
TRBJ2-1 TRBD2 NA 16 TRBV20-1 TGCAGTGCTGAATGGGGAAGCGGGGGAACCTACAATGAGCAGTTCTTC CSAEWGSGGTYNEQFF
TRBJ1-1 NA NA 13 TRBV6-1 TGTGCCAGCAGTGAGTGGGGGTACACTGAAGCTTTCTTT CASSEWGYTEAFF
TRBJ1-5 NA few 12 TRBV19 TGTGCCAGTAGGGGAGGGGTTCAGCCCCAGCATTTT CASRGGVQPQHF
TRBJ1-5 TRBD1 NA 14 TRBV10-3 TGTGCCATCGGATTGGGACAGGGAAATCAGCCCCAGCATTTT CAIGLGQGNQPQHF
TRBJ2-7 TRBD2 NA 17 TRBV7-8 TGTGCCAGCAGTCCATCACGGCCGGGACTAGGTGGGTACGAGCAGTACTTC CASSPSRPGLGGYEQYF
TRBJ1-5 NA NA 17 TRBV19 TGTGCCAGTAGTATAAGTGGGAGGGGCATCGGCAATCAGCCCCAGCATTTT CASSISGRGIGNQPQHF
TRBJ1-3 NA few 14 TRBV24-1 TGTGCCACCAGTGATCGGGACTCTGGAAACACCATATATTTT CATSDRDSGNTIYF
TRBJ2-1 TRBD1 NA 13 TRBV7-7 TGTGCCAGCAGCGCAGGACAGGCAAATGAGCAGTTCTTC CASSAGQANEQFF
TRBJ1-5 NA NA 18 TRBV27 TGTGCCAGCACCCGGGAGGGACGGCATTCCAAAAGCAATCAGCCCCAGCATTTT CASTREGRHSKSNQPQHF
TRBJ2-1 TRBD1 NA 15 TRBV14 TGTGCCAGCAGCCAAGACACTGTGAGGACAGGACTCGGGTTCTTC CASSQDTVRTGLGFF